This T cell receptor beta chain emerged from a study of response to subunit inactivated influenza vaccine. Study-wide results and caveats: Researchers suggested that each seasonal influenza vaccination recruits few new T cells.

Notes on this clonotype: Antigen: not known.

TCRdb fed the RT-PCR reads into MiXCR, producing one record per CDR3 protein. The data hold roughly 540,000 distinct CDR3 sequences, with less than 25% observed a single time. The CDR3 contains 13 residues. Germline V CDR1 and CDR2: MNHNS, SASEGT. V was shortened by 6 bases and J by 3 bases, with 10 bases between the two germline ends. The same sample was also used in a study of T cells expressing NK-cell markers. From that second work: UMI-tagged 5'RACE template switching yielded the TCR beta cDNA. HCMV serostatus: most of the eight sequenced donors positive, one negative. Sorting was restricted to alpha-beta TCR T cells by an anti-gamma-delta TCR antibody in several experiments. Dominance of the CD3+CD56-NKG2C+ fraction by these clonotypes also held in several donors.

The chain employs TRBV6-1 and TRBJ2-3, with a tentative D call TRBD1 (5 bases). Sequenced material: CD4+ T cells sorted from PBMCs, taken approximately 12 days after vaccination. This receptor was taken from a man aged 50 or older who received an inactivated influenza vaccine. CDR3 residues: CASRADSTDTQYF. CDR3 sequence (DNA): TGTGCCAGCAGGGCCGACAGTACAGATACGCAGTATTTT.